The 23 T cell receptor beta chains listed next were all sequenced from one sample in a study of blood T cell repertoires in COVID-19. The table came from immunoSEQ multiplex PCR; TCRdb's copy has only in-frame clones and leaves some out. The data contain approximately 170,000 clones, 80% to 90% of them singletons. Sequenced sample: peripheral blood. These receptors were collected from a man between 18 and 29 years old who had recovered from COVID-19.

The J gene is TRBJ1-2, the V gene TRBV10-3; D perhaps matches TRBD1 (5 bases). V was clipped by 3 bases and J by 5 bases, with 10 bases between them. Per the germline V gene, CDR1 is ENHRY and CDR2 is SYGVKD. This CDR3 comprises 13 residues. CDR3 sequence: CAISETGVYGYTF. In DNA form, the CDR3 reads TGTGCCATCAGTGAAACAGGAGTGTATGGCTACACCTTC.

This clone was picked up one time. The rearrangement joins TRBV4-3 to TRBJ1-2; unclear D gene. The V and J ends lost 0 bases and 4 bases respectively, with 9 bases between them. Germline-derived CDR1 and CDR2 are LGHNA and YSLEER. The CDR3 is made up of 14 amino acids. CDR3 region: CASSQDLTGYGYTF. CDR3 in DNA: TGCGCCAGCAGCCAAGATTTGACGGGCTATGGCTACACCTTC.

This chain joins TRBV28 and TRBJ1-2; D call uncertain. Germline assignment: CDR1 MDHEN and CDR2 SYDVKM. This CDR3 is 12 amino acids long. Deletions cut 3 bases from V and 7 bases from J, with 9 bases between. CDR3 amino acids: CASSFPPGGYTF. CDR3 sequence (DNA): TGTGCCAGCAGTTTTCCTCCGGGTGGCTACACCTTC.

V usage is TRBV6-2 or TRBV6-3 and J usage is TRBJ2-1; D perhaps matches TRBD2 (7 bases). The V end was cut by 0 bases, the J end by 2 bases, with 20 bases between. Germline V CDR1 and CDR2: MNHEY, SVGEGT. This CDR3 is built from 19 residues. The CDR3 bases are TGTGCCAGCAGTTACTCGTCTAGCGGAGGAGCAGGGGCCTACAATGAGCAGTTCTTC. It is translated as CASSYSSSGGAGAYNEQFF.

The CDR3, as DNA: TGTGCCAGCAGCGTTGGGGCAGATGCTAACTATGGCTACACCTTC. Translating it yields CASSVGADANYGYTF. This chain links TRBV9 with TRBJ1-2; tentative D call: TRBD1 (5 bases). The CDR3 length is 15 residues. The germline V gene has CDR1 SGDLS and CDR2 YYNGEE. The V end lost 2 bases, the J end lost 0 bases, and 11 bases lay between the germline ends.

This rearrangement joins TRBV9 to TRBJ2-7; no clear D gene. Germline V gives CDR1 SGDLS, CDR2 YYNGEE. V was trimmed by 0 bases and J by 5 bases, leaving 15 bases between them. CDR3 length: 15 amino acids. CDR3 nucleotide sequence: TGTGCCAGCAGCGTAGGAGGTAGGAATTTCGACGAGCAGTACTTC. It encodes CASSVGGRNFDEQYF.

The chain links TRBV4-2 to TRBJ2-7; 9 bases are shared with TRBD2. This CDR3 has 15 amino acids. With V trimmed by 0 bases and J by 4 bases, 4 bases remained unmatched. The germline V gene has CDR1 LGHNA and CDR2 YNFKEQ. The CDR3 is CASSQEASGIYEQYF. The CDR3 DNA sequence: TGTGCCAGCAGCCAAGAAGCTAGCGGGATATACGAGCAGTACTTC.

CDR3 in amino acids: CASSFYTGQGLGEAFF. CDR3 DNA: TGTGCCAGCAGTTTTTATACGGGACAGGGGCTGGGGGAAGCTTTCTTT. The chain has TRBV28 and TRBJ1-1; TRBD1 agrees at 10 bases. Trimming removed 3 bases from V and 8 bases from J; junction bases left unmatched: 12. There are 16 residues in the CDR3. Germline CDR1 reads MDHEN; CDR2 reads SYDVKM. Combining the CDR3 with reference TRBV28 and TRBJ1-1 gives the whole variable domain DVKVTQSSRYLVKRTGEKVFLECVQDMDHENMFWYRQDPGLGLRLIYFSYDVKMKEKGDIPEGYSVSREKKERFSLILESASTNQTSMYLCASSFYTGQGLGEAFFGQGTRLTVV.

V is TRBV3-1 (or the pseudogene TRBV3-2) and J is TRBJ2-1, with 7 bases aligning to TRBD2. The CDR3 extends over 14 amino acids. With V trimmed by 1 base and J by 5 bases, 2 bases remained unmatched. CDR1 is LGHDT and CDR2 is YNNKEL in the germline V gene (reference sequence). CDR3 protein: CASSQVLADNEQFF. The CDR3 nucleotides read TGTGCCAGCAGCCAAGTCCTAGCGGACAATGAGCAGTTCTTC.

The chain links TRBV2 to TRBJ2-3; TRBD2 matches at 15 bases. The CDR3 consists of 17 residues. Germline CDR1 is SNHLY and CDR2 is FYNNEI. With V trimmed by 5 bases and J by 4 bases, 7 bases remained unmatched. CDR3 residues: CASSYGLAGGPADTQYF. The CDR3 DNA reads TGTGCCAGCAGTTATGGACTAGCGGGAGGGCCCGCAGATACGCAGTATTTT.

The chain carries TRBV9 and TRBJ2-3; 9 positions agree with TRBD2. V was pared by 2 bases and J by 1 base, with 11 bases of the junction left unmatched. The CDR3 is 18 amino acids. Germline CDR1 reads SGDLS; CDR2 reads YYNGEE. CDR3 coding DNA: TGTGCCAGCAGCGTGGGCCTAGCGGGGCCATGGGGCACAGATACGCAGTATTTT. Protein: CASSVGLAGPWGTDTQYF. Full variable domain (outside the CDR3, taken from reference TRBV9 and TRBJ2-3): DSGVTQTPKHLITATGQRVTLRCSPRSGDLSVYWYQQSLDQGLQFLIQYYNGEERAKGNILERFSAQQFPDLHSELNLSSLELGDSALYFCASSVGLAGPWGTDTQYFGPGTRLTVL.

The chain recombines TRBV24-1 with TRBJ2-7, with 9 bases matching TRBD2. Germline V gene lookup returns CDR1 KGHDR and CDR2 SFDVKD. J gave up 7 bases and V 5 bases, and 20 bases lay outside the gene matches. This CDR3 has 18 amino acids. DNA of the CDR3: TGTGCCACCAGTGGATTAGGCCTTAGCGGGAGCCATCTCGGGGAGCAGTACTTC. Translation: CATSGLGLSGSHLGEQYF.

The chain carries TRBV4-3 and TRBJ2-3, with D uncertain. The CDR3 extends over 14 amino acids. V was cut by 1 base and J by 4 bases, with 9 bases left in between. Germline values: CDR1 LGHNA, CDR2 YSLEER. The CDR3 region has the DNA TGCGCCAGCAGCCAAGGCGCATCCCCAGATACGCAGTATTTT. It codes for CASSQGASPDTQYF.

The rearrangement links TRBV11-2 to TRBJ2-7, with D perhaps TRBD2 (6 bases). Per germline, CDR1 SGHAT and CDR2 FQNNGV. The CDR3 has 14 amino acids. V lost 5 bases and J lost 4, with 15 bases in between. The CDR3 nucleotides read TGTGCCAGCAGCACCCAGGGACTTAGATACGAGCAGTACTTC. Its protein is CASSTQGLRYEQYF.

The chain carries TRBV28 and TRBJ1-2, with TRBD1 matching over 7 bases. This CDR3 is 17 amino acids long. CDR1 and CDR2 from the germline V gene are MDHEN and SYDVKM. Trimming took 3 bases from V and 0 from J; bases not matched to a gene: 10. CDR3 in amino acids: CASSLVAQGGPNYGYTF. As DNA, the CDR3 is TGTGCCAGCAGTTTGGTGGCCCAAGGGGGCCCTAACTATGGCTACACCTTC.

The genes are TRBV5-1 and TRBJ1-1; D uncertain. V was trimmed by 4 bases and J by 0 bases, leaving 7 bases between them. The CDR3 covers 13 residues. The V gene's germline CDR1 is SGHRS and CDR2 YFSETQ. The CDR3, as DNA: TGCGCCAGCAGCATGAGCATGAACACTGAAGCTTTCTTT. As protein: CASSMSMNTEAFF.

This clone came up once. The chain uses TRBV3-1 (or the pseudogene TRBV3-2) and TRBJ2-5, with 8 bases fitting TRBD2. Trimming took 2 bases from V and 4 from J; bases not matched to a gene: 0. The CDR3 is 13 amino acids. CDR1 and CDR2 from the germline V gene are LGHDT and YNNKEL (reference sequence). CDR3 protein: CASSQSGRETQYF. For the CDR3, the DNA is TGTGCCAGCAGCCAAAGCGGGAGAGAGACCCAGTACTTC.

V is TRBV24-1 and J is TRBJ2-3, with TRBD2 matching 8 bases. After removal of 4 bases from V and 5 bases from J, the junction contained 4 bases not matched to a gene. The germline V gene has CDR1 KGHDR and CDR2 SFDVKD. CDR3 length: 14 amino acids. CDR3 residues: CATSEEREIDTQYF. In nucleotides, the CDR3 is TGTGCCACCAGTGAGGAGCGGGAGATAGATACGCAGTATTTT.

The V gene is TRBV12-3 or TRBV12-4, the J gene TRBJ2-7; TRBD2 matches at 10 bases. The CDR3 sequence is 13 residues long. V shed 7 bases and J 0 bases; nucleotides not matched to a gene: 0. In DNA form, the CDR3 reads TGTGCCAGCACTAGCGGGAGCTCCTACGAGCAGTACTTC. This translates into CASTSGSSYEQYF.

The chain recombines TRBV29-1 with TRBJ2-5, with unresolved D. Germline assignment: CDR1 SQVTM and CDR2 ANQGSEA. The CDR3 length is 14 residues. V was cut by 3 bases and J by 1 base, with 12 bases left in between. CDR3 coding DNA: TGCAGCGTTGAGCTCAGGTCCCTCCAAGAGACCCAGTACTTC. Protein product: CSVELRSLQETQYF.

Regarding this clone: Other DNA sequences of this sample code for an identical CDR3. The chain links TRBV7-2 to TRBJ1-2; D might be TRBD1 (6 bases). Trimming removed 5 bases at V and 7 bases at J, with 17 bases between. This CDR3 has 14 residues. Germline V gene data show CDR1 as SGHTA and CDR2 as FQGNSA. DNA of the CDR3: TGTGCCAGCAGCCTTGAACAGGGCGTTGGTGGCTACACCTTC. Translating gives CASSLEQGVGGYTF.

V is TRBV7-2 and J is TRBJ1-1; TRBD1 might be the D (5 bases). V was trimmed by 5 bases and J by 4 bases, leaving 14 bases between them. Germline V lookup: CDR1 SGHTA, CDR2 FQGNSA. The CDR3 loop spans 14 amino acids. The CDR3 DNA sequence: TGTGCCAGCAGCGCCCGGGGGTTTGGCACTGAAGCTTTCTTT. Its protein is CASSARGFGTEAFF.

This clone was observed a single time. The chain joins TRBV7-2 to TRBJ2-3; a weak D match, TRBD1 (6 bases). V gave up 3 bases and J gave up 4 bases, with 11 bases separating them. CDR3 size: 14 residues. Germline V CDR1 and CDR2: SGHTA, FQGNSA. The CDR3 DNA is TGTGCCAGCAGCTTGTACAGGGACCCAGATACGCAGTATTTT. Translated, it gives CASSLYRDPDTQYF.